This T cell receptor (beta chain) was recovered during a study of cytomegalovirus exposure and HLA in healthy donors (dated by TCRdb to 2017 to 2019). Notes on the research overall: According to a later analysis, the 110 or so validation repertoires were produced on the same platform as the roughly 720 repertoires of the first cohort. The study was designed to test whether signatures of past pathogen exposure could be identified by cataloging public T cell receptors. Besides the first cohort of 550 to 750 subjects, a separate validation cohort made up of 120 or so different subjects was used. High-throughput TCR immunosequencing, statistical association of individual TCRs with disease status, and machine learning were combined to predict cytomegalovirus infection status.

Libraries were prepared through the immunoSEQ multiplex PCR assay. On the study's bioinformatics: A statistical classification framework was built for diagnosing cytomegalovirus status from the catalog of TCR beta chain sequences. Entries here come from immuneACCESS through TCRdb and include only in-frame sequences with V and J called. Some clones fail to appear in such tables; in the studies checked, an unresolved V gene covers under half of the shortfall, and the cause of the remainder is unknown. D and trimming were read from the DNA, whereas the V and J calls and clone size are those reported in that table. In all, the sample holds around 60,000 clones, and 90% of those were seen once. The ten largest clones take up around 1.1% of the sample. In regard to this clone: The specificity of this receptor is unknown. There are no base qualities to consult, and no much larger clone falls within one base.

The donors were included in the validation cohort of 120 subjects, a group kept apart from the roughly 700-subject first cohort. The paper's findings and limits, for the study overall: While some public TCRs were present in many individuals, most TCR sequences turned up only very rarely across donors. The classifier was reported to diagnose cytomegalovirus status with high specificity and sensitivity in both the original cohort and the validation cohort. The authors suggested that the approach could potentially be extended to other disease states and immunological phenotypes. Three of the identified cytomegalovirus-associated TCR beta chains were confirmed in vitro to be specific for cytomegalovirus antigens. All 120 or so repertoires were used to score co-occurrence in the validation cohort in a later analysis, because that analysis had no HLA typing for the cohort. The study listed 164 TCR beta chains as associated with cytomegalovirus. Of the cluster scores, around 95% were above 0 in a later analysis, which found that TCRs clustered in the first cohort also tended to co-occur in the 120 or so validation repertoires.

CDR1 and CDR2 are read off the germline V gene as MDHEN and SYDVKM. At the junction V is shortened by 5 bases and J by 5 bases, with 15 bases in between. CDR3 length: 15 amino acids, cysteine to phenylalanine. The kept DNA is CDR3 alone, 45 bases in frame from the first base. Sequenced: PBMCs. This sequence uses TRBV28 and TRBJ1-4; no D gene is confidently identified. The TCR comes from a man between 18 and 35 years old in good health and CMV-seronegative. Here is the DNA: TGTGCCAGCAGTCCCCTCGGGGAACTAAATGAAAAACTGTTTTTT. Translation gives CASSPLGELNEKLFF.